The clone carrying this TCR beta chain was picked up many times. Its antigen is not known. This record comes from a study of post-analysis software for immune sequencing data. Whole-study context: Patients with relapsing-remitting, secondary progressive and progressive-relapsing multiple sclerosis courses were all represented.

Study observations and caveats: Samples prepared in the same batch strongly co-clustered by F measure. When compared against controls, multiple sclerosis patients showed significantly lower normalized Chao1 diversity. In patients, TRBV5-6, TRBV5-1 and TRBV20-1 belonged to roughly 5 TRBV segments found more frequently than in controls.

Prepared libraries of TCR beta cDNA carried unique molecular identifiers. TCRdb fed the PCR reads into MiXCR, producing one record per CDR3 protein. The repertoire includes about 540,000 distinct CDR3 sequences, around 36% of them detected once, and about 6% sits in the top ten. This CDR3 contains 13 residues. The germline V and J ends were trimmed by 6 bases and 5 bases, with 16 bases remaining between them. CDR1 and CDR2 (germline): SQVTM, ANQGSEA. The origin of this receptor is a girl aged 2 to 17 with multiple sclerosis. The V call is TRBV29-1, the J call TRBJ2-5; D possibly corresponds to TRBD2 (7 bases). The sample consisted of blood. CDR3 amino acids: CSVHGGAGETQYF. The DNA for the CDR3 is TGCAGCGTCCATGGGGGGGCAGGGGAGACCCAGTACTTC.